This T cell receptor (beta chain) appears in the sequencing data of a study of T cell repertoires in cytomegalovirus infection. MiXCR, run by TCRdb on the reads, gives a single entry per CDR3 protein. The profile covers some 100,000 distinct CDR3 sequences, with less than 25% appearing a single time and 35% to 50% taken by the ten largest. Trimming cost V 4 bases and J 5 bases; bases outside gene matches: 6. CDR1 SGHTA and CDR2 FQGNSA come from the germline V gene. The CDR3 length is 15 residues. There are many counts of this clonotype. The chain has TRBV7-2 and TRBJ2-1, with 9 bases matching TRBD1. Sequenced input: CD8+ T cells from PBMCs. The sequence came from a human donor in good health (CMV status not recorded). Some clones in this sample may be carry-over from other donors' samples. The CDR3 region is CASSSGQGFDNEQFF. The CDR3 coding sequence is TGTGCCAGCAGCTCCGGACAGGGGTTCGACAATGAGCAGTTCTTC.